Given below is one TCR beta chain in context. The data were taken from a study of blood T cell repertoires in COVID-19. Study processing details: Estimation of nucleated cell counts was performed using reference gene primer amplification. Measured with immunoSEQ multiplex PCR; TCRdb has only the in-frame clones, and not every one. Clone size and the V and J calls come from that table; the DNA yielded D and trimming. The sample has 200,000 to 250,000 clones; roughly 80% are singletons. The CDR3 is 13 residues long. CDR1 SGHAT and CDR2 FQDESV come from the germline V gene (reference sequence). The ends lost 5 bases at V and 3 bases at J; junction bases unmatched: 3.

The sequencing sample was made of peripheral blood. The sequence was collected from a woman of 80 years or more with active or convalescent COVID-19. The V call is TRBV11-1, the J call TRBJ2-7; 8 bases line up with TRBD1. The CDR3 DNA reads TGTGCCAGCAGCCCAGGGGGCCACTACGAGCAGTACTTC. Protein: CASSPGGHYEQYF.